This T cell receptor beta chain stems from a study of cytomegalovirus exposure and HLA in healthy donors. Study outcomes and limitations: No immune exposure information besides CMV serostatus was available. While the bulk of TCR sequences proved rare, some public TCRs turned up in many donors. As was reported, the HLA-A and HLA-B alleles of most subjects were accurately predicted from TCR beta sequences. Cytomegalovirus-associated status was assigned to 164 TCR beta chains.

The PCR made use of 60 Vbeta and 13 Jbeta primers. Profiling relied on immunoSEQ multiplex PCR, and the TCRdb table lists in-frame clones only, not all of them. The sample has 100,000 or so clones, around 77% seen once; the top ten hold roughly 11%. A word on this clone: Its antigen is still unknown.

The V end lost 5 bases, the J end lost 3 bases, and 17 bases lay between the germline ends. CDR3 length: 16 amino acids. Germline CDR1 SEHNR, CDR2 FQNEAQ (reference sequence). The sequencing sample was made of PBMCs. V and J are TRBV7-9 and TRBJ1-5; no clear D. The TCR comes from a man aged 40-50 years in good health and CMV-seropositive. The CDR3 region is CASSHTPGMPNQPQHF. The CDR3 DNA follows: TGTGCCAGCAGCCATACCCCTGGCATGCCCAATCAGCCCCAGCATTTT.